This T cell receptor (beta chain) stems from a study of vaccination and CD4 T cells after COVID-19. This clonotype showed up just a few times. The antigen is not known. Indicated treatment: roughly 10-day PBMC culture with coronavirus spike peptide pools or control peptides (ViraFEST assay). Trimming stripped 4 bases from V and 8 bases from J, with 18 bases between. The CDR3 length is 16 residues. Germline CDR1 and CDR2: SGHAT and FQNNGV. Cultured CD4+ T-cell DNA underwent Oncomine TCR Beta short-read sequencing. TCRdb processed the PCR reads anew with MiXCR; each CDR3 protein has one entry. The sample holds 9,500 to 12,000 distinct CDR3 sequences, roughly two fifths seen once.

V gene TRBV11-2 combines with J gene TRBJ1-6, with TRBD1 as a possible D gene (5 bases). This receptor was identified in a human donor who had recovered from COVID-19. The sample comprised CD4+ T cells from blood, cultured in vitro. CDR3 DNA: TGTGCCAGCAGCTATATCGGACCCGGGGCCCATTCACCCCTCCACTTT. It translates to CASSYIGPGAHSPLHF.